This TCR beta chain derives from a study of T cell responses to AZD1222 COVID-19 vaccine (dated by TCRdb to about 2021). For the wider study: AZD1222 recipients given second doses at about 4 weeks or at about 12 weeks were pooled, since spike-specific TCR depth and breadth were not found to differ between the two schedules. A total of 233 trial participants underwent TCR sequencing, of whom roughly 210 had received two doses of AZD1222 and roughly 26 had received two doses of the MenACWY control vaccine. Trial participants were enrolled into age subgroups of 18-55, 56-69 and 70-plus years, which contained about 160, 30 and 59 TCR-sequenced participants, respectively. What the work shows at the level of the full study, not this receptor alone: Reportedly, close to half of the unique spike-specific TCRs recognized epitopes lying outside the regions that are mutated in the B.1.351 and B.1.1.7 variants. A significant rise in spike-specific TCR breadth and depth was observed after two AZD1222 doses relative to day 0 and relative to MenACWY recipients. Participants were mostly white British and included more females than males, and it was suggested by the authors that clonal diversity may have been underestimated. Because no samples from the day 14 peak response were available, repertoires could be characterized only after the peak T cell response. CD4 TCRs associated with the vaccine covered the entire spike protein, and the dominant responses were in regions 160-218 and 743-854. Conclusions about previously exposed vaccinees were limited because only six or seven AZD1222 recipients were SARS-CoV-2 seropositive at baseline. The 56-69-year group was small, and its depth increase did not reach significance, likely because of low power.

The time point tag for this specimen amounts to: baseline before first vaccination. Samples from vaccinated people were obtained from the UK trials COV001 and COV002, which included a single-blind randomized controlled phase 2/3 trial of AZD1222 (ChAdOx1 nCoV-19) in healthy adults. For TCRbeta chain sequencing, PBMC samples from trial participants were taken at day 0 and at day 28 after the second dose. The CDR3 regions of human TCRbeta chains were analyzed by immunosequencing. The study's processing was this. Repertoire TCRs were matched against a reference library of SARS-CoV-2-specific TCRs generated with the MIRA antigen-specificity platform. Breadth meant the fraction of unique TCRs that were SARS-CoV-2-associated, whereas depth meant the fraction of total T cells that were SARS-CoV-2-associated. Using the MIRA data, each spike-specific TCR was mapped to the spike region that the TCR reacts to and placed in a CD4 or CD8 class. Log10-transformed breadth and depth values were compared by one-way ANOVA with Sidak's multiple comparisons tests. What TCRdb holds here is the immuneACCESS table cut down to in-frame rearrangements. Part of the clones is not present; checked against another copy, under half of the missing clones reflect an unresolved V gene, and the others are unexplained. V and J calls and clone size are copied from that table; D and trimming were computed from the DNA. The sample records fewer than 150,000 clones, about 94% of which are singletons. The ten largest clones take up about 0.86% of the sample.

Measured from the cysteine to the phenylalanine, the CDR3 is 17 residues long. The sequence is cut down to CDR3 DNA, 51 bases in frame from base 1. The germline V and J ends show losses of 0 bases and 7 bases respectively, and no gene match explains 10 bases of the junction. The germline V gene specifies LGHNA as CDR1 and YNFKEQ as CDR2. The sample holds a few counts of this clone. It has no known antigen specificity. Within one base of it there is no much larger clone, and no base qualities were kept. The V and J genes are TRBV4-2 and TRBJ2-5; 11 junctional bases match TRBD2. Source: peripheral blood, taken on day 0 of AZD1222 vaccination. This TCR came from an adult in good health. CDR3 sequence: CASSQDYGSGGAGTQYF. The DNA sequence is given as TGTGCCAGCAGCCAAGATTATGGTAGCGGGGGGGCGGGGACCCAGTACTTC.